The clone carrying this T cell receptor (beta chain) was found a few times. The record originates from a study of identical twins. There were only healthy Caucasians among the donors. The germline gives CDR1 WNHNN, CDR2 SYGVQD (reference sequence). The J segment lost 0 bases and the V segment lost 4 bases, leaving 8 bases of the junction unmatched. There are 17 residues in the CDR3. Each cDNA held unique molecular identifiers, and template switching gave it a universal primer site. One entry per CDR3 protein, called by TCRdb with MiXCR from the 5' RACE reads. The profile shows around 650,000 distinct CDR3 sequences, just over 7% of them singletons. In addition, the sample was reused for a study of yellow fever vaccine responses in identical twins.

This TCR was sampled from a young woman in good health. Input material: PBMCs. The chain combines TRBV10-1 with TRBJ2-3; 9 bases align to TRBD2. The CDR3 loop is CASSASSGGPSTDTQYF. The CDR3 DNA reads TGCGCCAGCAGTGCTAGTAGCGGGGGTCCTAGCACAGATACGCAGTATTTT.